This T cell receptor beta chain was captured in a study of T-cell memory formation after mild COVID-19. Points from the study as a whole: Clones contracting over day 15 to 85 were CD4/CD8 balanced, with later expanders leaning CD4+.

The CDR3 totals 14 residues. Germline V gene data show CDR1 as KGHDR and CDR2 as SFDVKD. The V end was cut by 9 bases, the J end by 8 bases, with 19 bases between. This clonotype was found a few times. Its specificity is not known. TCRdb fed the 5' RACE reads into MiXCR, producing one record per CDR3 protein. The data contain 350,000 to 550,000 distinct CDR3 sequences, 15% to 20% of them seen just once; the ten biggest clones take up roughly a fifth. This TCR was sampled from a man younger than 35 who had mild COVID-19 (a few samples of this study predate the infection). Cell type and time point are not known. This chain uses TRBV24-1 with TRBJ2-1; no firm D call. Sequencing input: PBMCs or a T cell subset sorted from them (not recorded which). As DNA, the CDR3 is TGTGCCACCTCCCAGACGGGCTATGACGATGAGCAGTTCTTC. Amino acid sequence: CATSQTGYDDEQFF.